The text below deals with one TCR beta chain. What it binds is not known. The source of the sample is a study of cytomegalovirus exposure and HLA in healthy donors. Researchers ran the PCR with 60 Vbeta and 13 Jbeta primers. Sequencing was performed with immunoSEQ multiplex PCR; in TCRdb, only in-frame clones are kept and a portion is missing. The sample holds roughly 120,000 clones. V lost 6 bases and J 6 bases, leaving 14 bases between the germline ends. The CDR3 has 13 amino acids. Germline-derived CDR1 and CDR2 are MNHNS and SASEGT. Points from the study as a whole: Common viral pathogens seemed to be connected with several of the most significant clusters, according to a later analysis. Likely technical artifact: a cluster of highly shared sequence variants. In an earlier analysis, productive rearrangement rates for most beta V segments clustered near 87% or 30%. Clonal expansion was found to be greater in HLA-associated TCR beta chains than in equally common others in a later analysis.

The receptor was isolated from a man aged 30-40 years in good health and CMV-seronegative. This chain uses TRBV6-1 with TRBJ1-2; D not certain. The sequencing sample was made of PBMCs. CDR3 nucleotides: TGTGCCAGCAGCCGACGAGGGAGGGATGGCTACACCTTC. Its protein is CASSRRGRDGYTF.